This entry features one TCR beta chain sequence. This record belongs to a study of blood T cell repertoires in COVID-19. Assay: immunoSEQ multiplex PCR; the TCRdb copy retains only in-frame clones and omits some. The sample holds around 160,000 clones, around 82% seen once. This receptor was taken from a middle-aged man who had recovered from COVID-19. Sequenced: PBMCs or T cells enriched from blood (not recorded which).

The CDR3 protein is CASMEYQGAGANVLTF. The CDR3 DNA reads TGTGCCTCTATGGAGTATCAGGGGGCCGGGGCCAACGTCCTGACTTTC. This chain uses TRBV30 with TRBJ2-6; 8 bases agree with TRBD1. CDR1 and CDR2 (germline): GTSNPN, SVGIG (reference sequence). V lost 7 bases, J lost 4 bases, and 12 bases stayed unmatched. This CDR3 region has 16 residues.